This T cell receptor (beta chain) came from a study of blood T cell repertoires in COVID-19 (TCRdb year 2020). About the study as a whole: The collaborator samples originated in the United States, Italy and Spain and spanned the acute and convalescent phases of COVID-19. The repertoires were released in a freely available public database intended as a resource for research on the immune response to SARS-CoV-2. Nearly every sample came with metadata listing a de-identified subject ID, COVID-19 status, age in years and sex. The prospective study material was composed of cDNA or gDNA derived from T cells, B-cell-depleted T cells, or PBMCs. Subjects who had been exposed to COVID-19, were actively infected with it, or had recovered from it provided the deeply sampled blood TCRbeta repertoires that made up the dataset. The samples were drawn from the first 160 participants of the ongoing ImmuneRACE study and from some 1,300 subjects provided by 6 global collaborators. Where HLA class I and class II types were available, the types were taken from metadata supplied by the sample provider, not from assay-based typing.

The CDR3 covers 15 residues, taking in both the cysteine and the phenylalanine. Of all the DNA, just the CDR3 is kept, 45 bases in frame from base 1. From a lookup of the germline V gene, CDR1 and CDR2 are MGHRA and YSYEKL. Here V drops 1 base and J drops 4 bases, and the junction holds 6 bases not matched to any gene. Overall results and qualifications from the work: The quantity of clinical and demographic metadata differed by source and by participant and was supplied without curation.

TCRbeta CDR3 regions were amplified from genomic DNA by means of the immunoSEQ Assay, a bias-controlled multiplex PCR. The authors processed their data as follows. Nucleated cell counts per sample were estimated from amplification of reference gene primers within the assay. To quantify the absolute abundance of each unique TCRbeta CDR3 rearrangement, sequence reads were collapsed and filtered. For each sample, productive Simpson clonality was calculated as the square root of Simpson's diversity index over productive rearrangements. Imported from immuneACCESS, the table was reduced by TCRdb to in-frame sequences with V and J called. These copies leave out some clones; in studies compared against another copy, an unresolved V gene accounts for under half, and the cause of the remainder is not known. From that table come the V and J calls and clone size; the DNA was used to work out D and trimming. In this sample the table shows about 20,000 clones, over 75% of which occur a single time. The top ten constitute roughly 3.8% of the sample.

As to this clone: Its antigen is still unknown. The sample holds no much larger clone one base away, and base qualities are not on file.

Each collaborating institution followed its own protocols to collect whole blood in K2EDTA tubes. For TCRbeta analysis, collaborator samples were shipped as frozen whole blood, as isolated PBMCs, or as DNA extracted from either sample type. Material for sequencing was peripheral blood. The source is a man between 45 and 60 years old with active COVID-19. The chain couples TRBV4-1 to TRBJ1-2; 7 of the junction bases match TRBD1. This receptor carries the CDR3 CASSQATTGLYGYTF. The sequence in DNA is TGCGCCAGCAGCCAAGCCACGACAGGGCTCTATGGCTACACCTTC.